Shown below are 15 T cell receptor beta chains from a single sample sequenced in a study of blood T cell repertoires in COVID-19. Produced via immunoSEQ multiplex PCR; TCRdb's table is partial and in-frame only. The data show a few hundred thousand clones, around 90% seen once. The sample was PBMCs or T cells enriched from blood (not recorded which). These receptor sequences come from a woman under 40 who had recovered from COVID-19.

The chain combines TRBV29-1 with TRBJ2-5; D may be TRBD2 (6 bases). The CDR3 runs 13 residues. The V and J ends lost 7 bases and 1 base respectively, with 13 bases between them. Per germline, CDR1 SQVTM and CDR2 ANQGSEA. CDR3 DNA: TGCAGCGCCGGGGGACGCCTCCAAGAGACCCAGTACTTC. Encoded protein: CSAGGRLQETQYF.

This clone was counted a single time. The rearrangement joins TRBV2 to TRBJ1-2, with D tentatively TRBD1 (5 bases). The V end lost 8 bases, the J end lost 8 bases, and 15 bases lay between the germline ends. The CDR3 has 12 residues. Germline V gene data show CDR1 as SNHLY and CDR2 as FYNNEI. The CDR3 DNA sequence: TGTGCCAGCTTGACAGTCGGAGACGGCTACACCTTC. Protein: CASLTVGDGYTF.

The chain employs TRBV7-9 and TRBJ1-3, with D tentatively TRBD1 (6 bases). The ends were cut back, 1 base at V and 4 bases at J, with 11 bases in the middle. The CDR3 spans 15 residues. Germline values: CDR1 SEHNR, CDR2 FQNEAQ (reference sequence). The CDR3 sequence: CASSLGRGEGNTIYF. As DNA, the CDR3 is TGTGCCAGCAGCTTAGGCAGGGGAGAAGGAAACACCATATATTTT.

The rearrangement uses TRBV9 and TRBJ2-5; D possibly corresponds to TRBD1 (7 bases). Germline V gene lookup returns CDR1 SGDLS and CDR2 YYNGEE. The length of the CDR3 is 15 residues. The germline V and J ends were trimmed by 4 bases and 5 bases, with 18 bases remaining between them. CDR3 sequence: CASSPRGVGGETQYF. The CDR3 DNA reads as TGTGCCAGCAGCCCCAGGGGGGTAGGTGGGGAGACCCAGTACTTC.

This chain connects TRBV5-4 to TRBJ2-1; D gene unclear. The CDR3 consists of 15 residues. From germline, CDR1 is SGHNT and CDR2 YYREEE (reference sequence). V lost 0 bases and J lost 0, with 7 bases in between. This chain's CDR3 is CASSLGRLSYNEQFF. CDR3 DNA: TGTGCCAGCAGCTTGGGGCGGCTCTCCTACAATGAGCAGTTCTTC.

V gene TRBV18 combines with J gene TRBJ1-4, with D tentatively TRBD1 (6 bases). Germline-derived CDR1 and CDR2 are KGHSH and LQKENI. The CDR3 sequence is 13 residues long. Trimming removed 4 bases at V and 3 bases at J, with 6 bases between. This CDR3 is CASSQGANEKLFF. The CDR3 bases are TGTGCCAGCTCACAGGGGGCTAATGAAAAACTGTTTTTT.

The chain joins TRBV6-6 to TRBJ1-2, with D perhaps TRBD1 (5 bases). Germline V gives CDR1 MNHNY, CDR2 SVGAGI (reference sequence). Trimming took off 5 bases at V and 4 bases at J, with 17 bases between the two ends. The CDR3 is made up of 15 amino acids. CDR3: CASSPQGPAPYGYTF. DNA of the CDR3: TGTGCCAGCAGTCCCCAGGGCCCCGCACCCTATGGCTACACCTTC.

The chain combines TRBV7-2 with TRBJ1-6; the match to TRBD1 covers 10 bases. Trimming cost V 5 bases and J 11 bases; bases outside gene matches: 12. There are 16 residues in the CDR3. Germline V CDR1 and CDR2: SGHTA, FQGNSA. The CDR3 DNA reads as TGTGCCAGCAGCCCGCCGGCCGGACAGGGGGTAACACCCCTCCACTTT. Translation: CASSPPAGQGVTPLHF.

In this sample, this clone turned up a few times. This sequence joins TRBV5-1 and TRBJ1-1; a weak D match, TRBD1 (5 bases). V lost 2 bases and J lost 5, with 16 bases in between. The CDR3 is 15 residues long. The germline gives CDR1 SGHRS, CDR2 YFSETQ. The DNA for the CDR3 is TGCGCCAGCAGCTTTGAGGTGTTTGGGGCGACTGAAGCTTTCTTT. Translating it yields CASSFEVFGATEAFF.

V gene TRBV5-1 combines with J gene TRBJ2-3; 9 bases fit TRBD2. Unmatched junction bases numbered 2, after V lost 3 bases and J lost 3 bases. This CDR3 contains 14 residues. Germline V CDR1 and CDR2: SGHRS, YFSETQ. CDR3 residues: CASSSSGTTDTQYF. CDR3 sequence (DNA): TGCGCCAGCAGCTCTAGCGGGACGACAGATACGCAGTATTTT.

Comment on this clone: The junction and the germline gene differ at one end; a read error may be behind it. V is TRBV28 and J is TRBJ1-2, with a tentative D call TRBD1 (6 bases). This CDR3 comprises 12 residues. Germline V lookup: CDR1 MDHEN, CDR2 SYDVKM. Here the CDR3 reads CASFRGGAAPLF. DNA of the CDR3: TGTGCCAGCTTCCGGGGGGGGGCTGCTCCTCTCTTC.

The chain joins TRBV3-1 (or the pseudogene TRBV3-2) to TRBJ2-3; 11 bases are shared with TRBD1. The J segment lost 4 bases and the V segment lost 1 base, leaving 1 base of the junction unmatched. This CDR3 spans 15 amino acids. Germline loops: CDR1 LGHDT, CDR2 YNNKEL (reference sequence). The CDR3 DNA reads as TGTGCCAGCAGCCAAGGGACAGGGGGCGCAGATACGCAGTATTTT. Its translation is CASSQGTGGADTQYF.

The chain is built from TRBV6-2 or TRBV6-3 and TRBJ1-2; D is ambiguous. Between the trimmed V and J ends, which lost 2 bases and 2 bases, there was a span of 12 bases. The CDR3 runs to 15 residues. Germline V CDR1 and CDR2: MNHEY, SVGEGT. DNA for the CDR3: TGTGCCAGCAGTTACCCCCGCGGTCTCAACTATGGCTACACCTTC. Translation: CASSYPRGLNYGYTF.

CDR3 sequence: CASRPGSTDTQYF. The CDR3 region has the DNA TGTGCCAGCAGGCCGGGGAGCACAGATACGCAGTATTTT. The rearrangement links TRBV9 to TRBJ2-3; possibly TRBD2 for D (5 bases). This CDR3 contains 13 residues. Trimming removed 5 bases from V and 0 bases from J, with 7 bases in between. The germline gives CDR1 SGDLS, CDR2 YYNGEE.

V and J are TRBV5-6 and TRBJ2-7; D may be TRBD1 (6 bases). The CDR3 runs to 17 residues. Per germline, CDR1 SGHDT and CDR2 YYEEEE. V dropped 2 bases and J dropped 4 bases, with 22 bases sitting between them. The DNA for the CDR3 is TGTGCCAGCAGCTTTCGCCTACCGGGACAAAGATTGTACGAGCAGTACTTC. It yields the protein CASSFRLPGQRLYEQYF.